This TCR beta chain emerged from a study of CD8+ T cells in alopecia areata. Following RNA extraction, reverse transcription yielded cDNA that acted as the sequencing template. Sequencing used immunoSEQ multiplex PCR; TCRdb keeps in-frame clones, though not all of them. Found here are roughly 200,000 clones, 53% of them singletons; the top ten hold roughly a tenth. Broader study findings: Lesional tissue from the scalp (especially in alopecia totalis/universalis) showed higher clonality than normal scalp.

This clone was recorded a few times. The target antigen is unknown. The germline CDR1 and CDR2 sequences are SNHLY and FYNNEI. Losses at the gene ends were 7 bases for V and 3 bases for J; bases not matched to a gene: 7. The CDR3 extends over 14 amino acids. The sample's treatment: oral pan-JAK inhibitor, 5-10 mg twice daily. The rearrangement joins TRBV2 to TRBJ1-2; 8 bases line up with TRBD1. The source was CD8+ T cells sorted from blood, collected at week 24, from a patient treated with tofacitinib. This clonotype was sampled from a human donor with alopecia areata. CDR3 protein: CASKPGQADYGYTF. The CDR3 DNA is TGTGCCAGCAAACCGGGACAGGCTGACTATGGCTACACCTTC. Full variable domain (remainder filled in from reference TRBV2 and TRBJ1-2): EPEVTQTPSHQVTQMGQEVILRCVPISNHLYFYWYRQILGQKVEFLVSFYNNEISEKSEIFDDQFSVERPDGSNFTLKIRSTKLEDSAMYFCASKPGQADYGYTFGSGTRLTVV.